Sequencing of this T cell receptor (beta chain) was carried out in a study of regulatory T cells in long-lasting Graves disease. Study results and caveats: When disease was persistent, TRBV28, TRBJ1-2 and TRBJ2-5 were the favored segments. It is possible that accuracy was reduced by the small size of the sample.

CDR3 length equals 13 residues. Germline V lookup: CDR1 SGHAT, CDR2 FQNNGV. Trimming removed 6 bases at V and 4 bases at J, with 9 bases between. This clonotype was observed many times. The antigen is unknown. Library construction for TCR beta used iRepertoire HTBI primers and Arm-PCR of CDR3 regions. TCRdb ran MiXCR on the multiplex PCR reads and lists one entry per CDR3 protein. The profile shows 550,000 to 600,000 distinct CDR3 sequences, about 16% of them singletons. Sample time point: newly diagnosed GD, antithyroid drugs for less than 3 months. PBMCs provided the RNA from which the TCR library was made. The same data also went into a second study, on T cells in Graves' hyperthyroidism and ophthalmopathy.

This material consisted of peripheral blood mononuclear cells (PBMCs), taken at new diagnosis, from a patient treated with antithyroid drugs. This sequence originates from a man aged 18 to 29 with Graves disease. The chain recombines TRBV11-2 with TRBJ2-2; no clear D gene. CDR3 amino acids: CASSSGVTGELFF. In DNA form, the CDR3 reads TGTGCCAGCAGTTCTGGGGTCACCGGGGAGCTGTTTTTT. Full variable domain (outside the CDR3, taken from reference TRBV11-2 and TRBJ2-2): EAGVAQSPRYKIIEKRQSVAFWCNPISGHATLYWYQQILGQGPKLLIQFQNNGVVDDSQLPKDRFSAERLKGVDSTLKIQPAKLEDSAVYLCASSSGVTGELFFGEGSRLTVL.